This TCR beta chain was sequenced in a study of control samples from healthy donors and cancer patients. Sequencing was performed with immunoSEQ multiplex PCR; in TCRdb, only in-frame clones are kept and a portion is missing. The table lists 180,000 or so clones, over 85% of them singletons. The CDR3 is 13 amino acids. Trimming cost V 4 bases and J 6 bases; bases outside gene matches: 5. In germline, CDR1 is SGHTA, CDR2 FQGTGA. The TCR sequence derives from an older woman in good health. The chain links TRBV7-3 to TRBJ1-2, with 7 bases that match TRBD1. Source material: blood. CDR3 in amino acids: CASSSDRVDGYTF. DNA of the CDR3: TGTGCCAGCAGCTCCGACAGGGTAGATGGCTACACCTTC.